This T cell receptor beta chain was captured in a study of beta chain features in type 1 diabetes. Remarks on this clone: Antigen: not known.

Via CD45RO/CCR7/CD25/CD127/CD95/CD27, cells of the CD4+ naive, central memory, regulatory and stem cell-like memory subsets were sorted. V was trimmed by 4 bases and J by 6 bases, leaving 11 bases between them. Germline loops: CDR1 SQVTM, CDR2 ANQGSEA. The CDR3 is 12 amino acids. Whole-study findings and limits: TCRB CDR3 length was moderately but significantly reduced in all four CD4+ subsets of Type 1 diabetes patients.

Every bit of the isolated RNA underwent reverse transcription, so sequencing read expressed TCRB transcripts. Data came from immunoSEQ multiplex PCR; TCRdb stores just in-frame clones and leaves some out. The data contain hundreds of thousands of clones, over 12% of them singletons. The rearrangement links TRBV29-1 to TRBJ2-3; D unclear. The sequenced material came from naive CD4+ T cells from blood. The receptor's source is a young man with type 1 diabetes. CDR3 sequence reads: CSVVAVTDTQYF. The CDR3 DNA is TGCAGCGTTGTGGCAGTTACGGATACGCAGTATTTT.